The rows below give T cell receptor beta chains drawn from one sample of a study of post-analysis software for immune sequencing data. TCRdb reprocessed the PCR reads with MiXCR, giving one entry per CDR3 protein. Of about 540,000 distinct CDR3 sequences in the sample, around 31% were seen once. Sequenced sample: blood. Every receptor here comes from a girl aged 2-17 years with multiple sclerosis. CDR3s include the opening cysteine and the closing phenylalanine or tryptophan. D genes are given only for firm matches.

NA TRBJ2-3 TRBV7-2 CASSIGVGADTQYF
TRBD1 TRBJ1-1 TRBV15 CATSRRDRGSDTEAFF
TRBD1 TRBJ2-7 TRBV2 CASRRQGSSYEQYF
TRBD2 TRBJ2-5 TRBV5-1 CASSSRLATETQYF
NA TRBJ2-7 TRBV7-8 CASSLVPGDEQYF
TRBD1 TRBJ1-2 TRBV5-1 CASRQPGQGFSGYTF
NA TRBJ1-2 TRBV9 CASSAQQVPNYGYTF
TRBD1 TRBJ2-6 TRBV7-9 CASSLTGGTGANVLTF
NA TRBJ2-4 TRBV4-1 CASSQDEGQTRNIQYF
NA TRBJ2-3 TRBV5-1 CASRPEKSTDTQYF
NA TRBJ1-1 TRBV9 CASTVLYSPTEAFF
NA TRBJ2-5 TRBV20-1 CSARDPSVGTQYF
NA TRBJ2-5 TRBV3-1 CASSQRVGPTHQETQYF
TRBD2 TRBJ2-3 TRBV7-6 CASSPAGGRTDTQYF
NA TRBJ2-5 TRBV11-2 CASSLAGAIGETQYF
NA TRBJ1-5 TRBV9 CASSASDSNQPQHF
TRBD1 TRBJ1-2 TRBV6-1 CASSRAPRQGTYGYTF
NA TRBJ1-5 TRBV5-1 CASSLGDSYWEPQHF
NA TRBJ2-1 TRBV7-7 CASSPTASSYNEQFF
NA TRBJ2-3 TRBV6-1 CASRSGTTDTQYF
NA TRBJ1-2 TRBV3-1 CASSHLSGGNYGYTF
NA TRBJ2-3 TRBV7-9 CASSHAGTGADTQYF
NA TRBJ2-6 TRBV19 CASKTGQTRLSGANVLTF
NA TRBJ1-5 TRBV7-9 CASSLESGPQPQHF
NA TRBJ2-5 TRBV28 CASSLFGAERETQYF
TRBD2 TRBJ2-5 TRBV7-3 CASSETTPGGQETQYF
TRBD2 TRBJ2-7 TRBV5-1 CASSLGVPSGGYEQYF
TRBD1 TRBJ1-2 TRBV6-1 CASSGGQSNYGYTF
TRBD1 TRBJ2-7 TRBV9 CASSESTGVAYEQYF
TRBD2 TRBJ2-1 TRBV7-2 CASSLLAGGLMDEQFF
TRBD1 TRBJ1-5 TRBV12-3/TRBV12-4 CASSTGQGINQPQHF
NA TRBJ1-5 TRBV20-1 CSAMNRAGNQPQHF
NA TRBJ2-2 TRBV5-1 CASSLTTPGELFF
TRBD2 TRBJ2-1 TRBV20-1 CSVPGGYNEQFF
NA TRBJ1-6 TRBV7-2 CASSSGYSPLHF
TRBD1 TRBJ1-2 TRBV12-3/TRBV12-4 CASRTGITRGYTF
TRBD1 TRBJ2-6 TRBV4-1 CASSQFGTAIISGANVLTF
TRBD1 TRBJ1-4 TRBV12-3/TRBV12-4 CASSLDRAGEKLFF
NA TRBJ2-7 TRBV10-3 CAILSGSSYEQYF
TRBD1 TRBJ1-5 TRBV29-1 CSVGGQVDQPQHF
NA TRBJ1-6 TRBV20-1 CSARPAPSTPLHF
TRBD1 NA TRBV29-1 CSVVRQGKYNEQYF
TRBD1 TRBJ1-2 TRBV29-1 CSVEPQGAGGYTF
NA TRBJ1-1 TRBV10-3 CASGVDDRQAFF
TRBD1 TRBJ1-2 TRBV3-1 CASSQESGGDGYTF
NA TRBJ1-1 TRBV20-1 CSAQQGMNTEAFF
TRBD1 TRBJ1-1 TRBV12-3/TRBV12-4 CASSSPQGVNTEAFF
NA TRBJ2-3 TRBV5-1 CASSLAVNTDTQYF
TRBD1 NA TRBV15 CATSRGDRVGEQYF
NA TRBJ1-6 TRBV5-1 CASSLGREHSPLHF
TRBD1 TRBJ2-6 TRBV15 CATSRDLGQPPFSGANVLTF
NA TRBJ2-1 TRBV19 CASSIVHYNEQFF